This entry lists 10 T cell receptor beta chains sequenced from one sample in a study of blood T cell repertoires in COVID-19. Data came from immunoSEQ multiplex PCR; TCRdb stores just in-frame clones and leaves some out. The table has approximately 280,000 clones, around 85% seen once. The sample consisted of PBMCs or T cells enriched from blood (not recorded which). These TCRs come from a woman between 45 and 60 years old who had recovered from COVID-19.

DNA of the CDR3: TGTGCCAGCAGCCCTTCGGGGACAGTCTACAATGAGCAGTTCTTC. Residues: CASSPSGTVYNEQFF. The chain recombines TRBV6-4 with TRBJ2-1, with TRBD1 matching 7 bases. The CDR3 sequence is 15 residues long. Germline CDR1 reads MRHNA; CDR2 reads SNTAGT. Unmatched junction bases numbered 8, after V lost 6 bases and J lost 3 bases.

CDR3 amino acids: CASSHRTVSMNTEAFF. The CDR3 DNA is TGTGCCAGCAGCCATAGGACAGTATCCATGAACACTGAAGCTTTCTTT. The chain employs TRBV7-9 and TRBJ1-1, with D possibly TRBD1 on 6 matching bases. With 5 bases removed from V and 0 bases from J, the gap between germline ends came to 16 bases. CDR1 SEHNR and CDR2 FQNEAQ come from the germline V gene (reference sequence). The CDR3 length is 16 residues.

This clone was seen once. The chain couples TRBV6-2 or TRBV6-3 to TRBJ1-5, with D possibly TRBD1 on 5 matching bases. V lost 0 bases and J 4 bases, leaving 10 bases between the germline ends. CDR3 length: 15 residues. Germline-derived CDR1 and CDR2 are MNHEY and SVGEGT. CDR3 nucleotide sequence: TGTGCCAGCAGTTACTCGGACGGGACTAATCAGCCCCAGCATTTT. Translating it yields CASSYSDGTNQPQHF.

The V and J genes are TRBV5-4 and TRBJ2-1; 7 bases map to TRBD1. The CDR3 is made up of 17 amino acids. Germline V gene lookup returns CDR1 SGHNT and CDR2 YYREEE (reference sequence). Trimming took 5 bases from V and 0 from J; bases not matched to a gene: 11. The CDR3 region has the DNA TGTGCCAGCAGGCCCGGACAGGCGTCGAGCTCCTACAATGAGCAGTTCTTC. Translation: CASRPGQASSSYNEQFF.

J is TRBJ2-1 and V is TRBV6-5, with D unresolved. V was shortened by 6 bases and J by 1 base, with 13 bases between the two germline ends. The CDR3 consists of 15 residues. The V gene's germline CDR1 is MNHEY and CDR2 SVGAGI. This CDR3 reads CASSPREVSYNEQFF. In DNA, the CDR3 is TGTGCCAGCAGCCCACGAGAGGTATCCTACAATGAGCAGTTCTTC.

The chain couples TRBV10-3 to TRBJ2-5; D may be TRBD2 (6 bases). This CDR3 spans 16 amino acids. Germline CDR1 reads ENHRY; CDR2 reads SYGVKD. V gave up 6 bases and J gave up 2 bases, with 19 bases separating them. This CDR3 reads CAISRPPGGDQETQYF. DNA of the CDR3: TGTGCCATCAGCCGGCCACCCGGGGGAGATCAAGAGACCCAGTACTTC.

The V and J genes are TRBV6-5 and TRBJ1-2; a weak D match, TRBD1 (5 bases). Germline V CDR1 and CDR2: MNHEY, SVGAGI. The CDR3 is 14 residues long. Trimming left V 4 bases short and J 5 bases short, with 14 bases between. CDR3: CASSWDSVAYGYTF. For the CDR3, the DNA is TGTGCCAGCAGTTGGGACTCCGTGGCTTATGGCTACACCTTC.

The chain links TRBV28 to TRBJ1-2; D is ambiguous. Germline-derived CDR1 and CDR2 are MDHEN and SYDVKM. V gave up 4 bases and J gave up 2 bases, with 17 bases separating them. CDR3 length: 16 residues. CDR3 sequence: CASSSYNSRLNYGYTF. CDR3 coding DNA: TGTGCCAGCAGTTCCTATAACAGCAGATTGAACTATGGCTACACCTTC.

The genes are TRBV4-1 and TRBJ1-2; D call uncertain. The CDR3 loop spans 13 amino acids. V gave up 2 bases and J gave up 6 bases, with 10 bases separating them. Looked up from germline, CDR1 is MGHRA and CDR2 is YSYEKL. CDR3 protein: CASSQPHPDGYTF. The CDR3, as DNA: TGCGCCAGCAGCCAACCCCACCCGGATGGCTACACCTTC.

The chain combines TRBV5-1 with TRBJ1-4; D remains ambiguous. Germline V lookup: CDR1 SGHRS, CDR2 YFSETQ. V was cut by 2 bases and J by 1 base, with 6 bases left in between. This CDR3 is built from 14 residues. CDR3 region: CASSLGLTNEKLFF. The CDR3 coding sequence is TGCGCCAGCAGCTTAGGACTAACTAATGAAAAACTGTTTTTT.